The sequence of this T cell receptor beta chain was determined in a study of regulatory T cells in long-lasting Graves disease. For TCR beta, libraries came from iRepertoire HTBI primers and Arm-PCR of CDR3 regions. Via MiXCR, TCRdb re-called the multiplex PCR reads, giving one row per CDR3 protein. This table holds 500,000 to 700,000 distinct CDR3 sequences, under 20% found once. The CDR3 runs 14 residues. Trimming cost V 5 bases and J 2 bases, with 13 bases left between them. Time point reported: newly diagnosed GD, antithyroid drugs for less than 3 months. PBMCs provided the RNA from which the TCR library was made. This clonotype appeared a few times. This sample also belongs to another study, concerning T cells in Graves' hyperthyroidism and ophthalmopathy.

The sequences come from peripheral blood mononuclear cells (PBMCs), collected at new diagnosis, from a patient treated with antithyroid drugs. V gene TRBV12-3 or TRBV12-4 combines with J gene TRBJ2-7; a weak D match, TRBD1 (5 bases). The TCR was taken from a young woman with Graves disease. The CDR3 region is CASSVQVGPYEQYF. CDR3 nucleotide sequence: TGTGCCAGCAGTGTACAGGTAGGACCCTACGAGCAGTACTTC.